These 32 T cell receptor beta chains were all obtained from the same sample, sequenced in a study of monozygotic twins with inflammatory bowel disease. TCRdb derives one entry per CDR3 protein from the 5' RACE reads, leaving out DNA. The specimen's table records 440,000 or so distinct CDR3 sequences. The sequencing input was blood. The receptor source for this set is a human donor with ulcerative colitis or Crohn's disease, or a healthy co-twin of an affected twin (not recorded which).

J is TRBJ2-3 and V is TRBV28; TCRdb indicates TRBD1, and absent DNA this call remains unverified. This CDR3 contains 17 residues. Germline V gene lookup returns CDR1 MDHEN and CDR2 SYDVKM. CDR3 loop: CASSSGTGTAAKDTQYF.

This chain uses TRBV7-2 with TRBJ1-2. The CDR3 sequence is 14 residues long. CDR1 and CDR2 (germline): SGHTA, FQGNSA. The CDR3: CASSLGVQYYGYTF.

The chain has TRBV5-4 and TRBJ2-4; TCRdb returns TRBD1, unconfirmable since there is no DNA. The germline V gene has CDR1 SGHNT and CDR2 YYREEE (reference sequence). This CDR3 spans 15 amino acids. The CDR3 reads CASSLGGQGTNIQYF. Complete variable domain (other parts from reference TRBV5-4 and TRBJ2-4): ETGVTQSPTHLIKTRGQQVTLRCSSQSGHNTVSWYQQALGQGPQFIFQYYREEENGRGNFPPRFSGLQFPNYSSELNVNALELDDSALYLCASSLGGQGTNIQYFGAGTRLSVL.

The V and J genes are TRBV3-1 and TRBJ1-6. Germline loops: CDR1 LGHDT, CDR2 YNNKEL (reference sequence). The CDR3 contains 13 residues. CDR3: CASCRTANSPLHF.

The chain is built from TRBV4-3 and TRBJ2-6. This CDR3 comprises 14 residues. The germline gives CDR1 LGHNA, CDR2 YSLEER. CDR3: CASSQVPGANVLTF.

J is TRBJ2-1 and V is TRBV7-2. The CDR3 covers 13 residues. The germline gives CDR1 SGHTA, CDR2 FQGNSA. The CDR3 spells CASSWTQYNEQFF.

The CDR3 reads CASSLPGTGREKLFF. The chain employs TRBV28 and TRBJ1-4; TCRdb lists TRBD1, though no DNA is available to test this call. Germline V gives CDR1 MDHEN, CDR2 SYDVKM. The CDR3 consists of 15 residues.

V is TRBV10-3 and J is TRBJ1-5. The CDR3 is 13 amino acids. From germline, CDR1 is ENHRY and CDR2 SYGVKD. CDR3: CAISDTGGKPQHF.

The genes are TRBV24-1 and TRBJ1-2. From germline, CDR1 is KGHDR and CDR2 SFDVKD. The length of the CDR3 is 13 residues. This CDR3 reads CATSEVRLYGYTF.

The J gene is TRBJ2-6, the V gene TRBV20-1; TCRdb picks TRBD2, but there is no DNA to check that call. This CDR3 comprises 18 residues. CDR1 is DFQATT, CDR2 SNEGSKA, per germline (reference sequence). The CDR3 is CSARGLAEPDSGANVLTF.

This chain connects TRBV20-1 to TRBJ1-1; lacking DNA, the TRBD1 call made by TCRdb goes unchecked. This CDR3 is built from 14 residues. Germline assignment: CDR1 DFQATT and CDR2 SNEGSKA (reference sequence). CDR3 amino acids: CSASGGGPGTEAFF.

This rearrangement joins TRBV24-1 to TRBJ1-1. The CDR3 runs to 13 residues. Germline V gives CDR1 KGHDR, CDR2 SFDVKD. CDR3 protein: CATSDWQDTEAFF.

This rearrangement joins TRBV13 to TRBJ1-2; without DNA, the TCRdb call of TRBD1 cannot be checked. This CDR3 has 16 amino acids. Germline V gene lookup returns CDR1 PRHDT and CDR2 FYEKMQ (reference sequence). The CDR3: CASSLGGTGRTDGYTF.

This rearrangement joins TRBV29-1 to TRBJ1-1; TCRdb's assignment of TRBD1 cannot be checked, as there is no DNA. CDR3 length: 16 amino acids. From germline, CDR1 is SQVTM and CDR2 ANQGSEA. The CDR3 loop reads CSVEGGQGKIGTEAFF. Looking up the rest from reference TRBV29-1 and TRBJ1-1 gives the full variable domain: SAVISQKPSRDICQRGTSLTIQCQVDSQVTMMFWYRQQPGQSLTLIATANQGSEATYESGFVIDKFPISRPNLTFSTLTVSNMSPEDSSIYLCSVEGGQGKIGTEAFFGQGTRLTVV.

This sequence joins TRBV7-6 and TRBJ1-2; as DNA is missing, the TRBD1 call by TCRdb cannot be tested. In germline, CDR1 is SGHVS, CDR2 FNYEAQ. The CDR3 covers 15 residues. CDR3 sequence: CASSPSGGGGYGYTF.

This chain joins TRBV7-3 and TRBJ2-1; TCRdb's D call of TRBD2 is untestable without DNA. Germline CDR1 reads SGHTA; CDR2 reads FQGTGA. The CDR3 loop spans 15 amino acids. The CDR3 is CASSPSKAGYNEQFF.

This rearrangement joins TRBV19 to TRBJ2-7; the TRBD1 assignment by TCRdb is unverifiable without DNA. The germline V gene encodes CDR1 LNHDA and CDR2 SQIVND (reference sequence). The CDR3 consists of 13 residues. CDR3 amino acids: CASSWGAAYEQYF.

The rearrangement links TRBV4-3 to TRBJ2-3; absent DNA, TCRdb's TRBD2 call cannot be checked. CDR1 is LGHNA, CDR2 YSLEER, per germline. This CDR3 has 16 amino acids. This chain's CDR3 is CASSAGDRSSTDTQYF.

The chain recombines TRBV6-5 with TRBJ2-1; TCRdb's D call of TRBD1 is untestable without DNA. The CDR3 totals 17 residues. CDR1 is MNHEY and CDR2 is SVGAGI in the germline V gene. The CDR3 protein is CASSYYGGFKPYNEQFF.

The V call is TRBV11-2, the J call TRBJ2-1; TCRdb outputs TRBD2, but without DNA this stays unchecked. Germline V gives CDR1 SGHAT, CDR2 FQNNGV. The CDR3 is 17 residues long. CDR3 region: CASRRETLARRYNEQFF.

The chain has TRBV20-1 and TRBJ2-3. The length of the CDR3 is 13 residues. Germline CDR1 DFQATT, CDR2 SNEGSKA (reference sequence). Here the CDR3 reads CSARDPLPDTQYF.

The J gene is TRBJ2-5, the V gene TRBV4-1; TCRdb proposes TRBD2, but this gene call is untestable without DNA. Per germline, CDR1 MGHRA and CDR2 YSYEKL. CDR3 size: 15 residues. The CDR3: CASSQALAGQETQYF.

This rearrangement joins TRBV5-4 to TRBJ2-7; TCRdb reports TRBD2, a call that lacks DNA to check it against. The CDR3 is 15 amino acids. The germline V gene encodes CDR1 SGHNT and CDR2 YYREEE (reference sequence). The CDR3 sequence: CASSLEGLPRNEQYF.

The chain is built from TRBV5-1 and TRBJ2-5; the TCRdb D gene call, TRBD2, has no DNA to confirm it. This CDR3 spans 15 amino acids. Germline values: CDR1 SGHRS, CDR2 YFSETQ. CDR3 sequence reads: CASSPGGTTQETQYF.

This rearrangement joins TRBV6-2 or TRBV6-3 to TRBJ1-2; the TCRdb call, TRBD1, lacks DNA for checking. The CDR3 loop spans 15 amino acids. Per germline, CDR1 MNHEY and CDR2 SVGEGT. This CDR3 is CASSRDGNSVYGYTF.

The chain recombines TRBV5-4 with TRBJ2-7; TCRdb designates TRBD2, a call that cannot be tested without DNA. The CDR3 totals 14 residues. Germline-derived CDR1 and CDR2 are SGHNT and YYREEE (reference sequence). CDR3 residues: CASRPPGLAGDPDF.

J is TRBJ2-7 and V is TRBV6-2 or TRBV6-3; TCRdb outputs TRBD1, but without DNA this stays unchecked. Per the germline V gene, CDR1 is MNHEY and CDR2 is SVGEGT. The CDR3 extends over 13 amino acids. CDR3 residues: CASRYGQSYEQYF.

V usage is TRBV20-1 and J usage is TRBJ2-5. Per germline, CDR1 DFQATT and CDR2 SNEGSKA (reference sequence). The length of the CDR3 is 11 residues. The CDR3 sequence: CSAFLRETQYF.

The CDR3 is CASSMGQGEETQYF. The chain carries TRBV5-1 and TRBJ2-5; there is no DNA to check the TCRdb D call of TRBD1. Germline values: CDR1 SGHRS, CDR2 YFSETQ. The CDR3 runs 14 residues.

This sequence joins TRBV3-1 and TRBJ2-7; TCRdb names TRBD2, which stays unverified in the absence of DNA. The CDR3 covers 16 residues. Germline CDR1 LGHDT, CDR2 YNNKEL (reference sequence). The CDR3 sequence: CASSQAESRASYEQYF.

The CDR3 sequence: CASSLWGGVIRGYTF. This chain joins TRBV27 and TRBJ1-2; the D gene TCRdb calls, TRBD1, cannot be checked with no DNA. The CDR3 consists of 15 residues. Per the germline V gene, CDR1 is MNHEY and CDR2 is SMNVEV (reference sequence).

J is TRBJ1-1 and V is TRBV7-9; TCRdb's D call of TRBD1 is untestable without DNA. The germline V gene has CDR1 SEHNR and CDR2 FQNEAQ (reference sequence). The CDR3 length is 15 residues. This CDR3 is CASRDMGVSYTEAFF.